The sequence of this T cell receptor beta chain was determined in a study of T cell repertoires in cytomegalovirus infection. Study information: In public TCR beta signatures, there were indications of both CMV infection and matching HLA type.

CDR3 length equals 15 residues. Germline V gene sequence: CDR1 MNHEY, CDR2 SMNVEV (reference sequence). V lost 6 bases, J lost 4 bases, and 7 bases stayed unmatched. Overall study results and limits: The response measured ex vivo was dominated by TCR beta clonotypes (HLA-C-restricted and CMV-specific).

Using its own MiXCR run on the reads, TCRdb lists one record per CDR3 protein. Here the sample spans approximately 500,000 distinct CDR3 sequences, approximately 17% being singletons. This clonotype was recorded a few times. Its target is not known. This chain connects TRBV27 to TRBJ2-1; 9 bases are a match to TRBD2. Sequencing was carried out using CD8+ T cells from PBMCs. The receptor was isolated from a human donor in good health (CMV status not recorded). Some clones in this sample may be carry-over from other donors' samples. The chain's CDR3 is CASRTTSGLYNEQFF. CDR3 coding DNA: TGTGCCAGCAGAACGACTAGCGGACTATACAATGAGCAGTTCTTC.